The text below deals with one TCR beta chain. Its antigen is as yet unknown. Clones were sequenced by immunoSEQ multiplex PCR, and TCRdb holds only the in-frame ones, with some missing. This table has 54,000 or so clones, roughly three quarters appearing once. Trimming stripped 0 bases from V and 4 bases from J, with 15 bases between. Germline assignment: CDR1 MNHNS and CDR2 SASEGT. The CDR3 runs 16 residues. The sample comes from a study of T cell responses to AZD1222 COVID-19 vaccine. Findings and limits, study-wide: Two AZD1222 doses significantly raised spike-specific TCR breadth and depth over controls. Only after the peak T cell response were repertoires sampled. It should be noted that donors were predominantly white British and more often female, and clonal diversity was possibly underestimated.

Pooling covered second doses at about 4 or about 12 weeks. The material sequenced was peripheral blood, taken 28 days after the second AZD1222 dose. The source of this sequence is an adult who received the AZD1222 COVID-19 vaccine. V gene TRBV6-1 combines with J gene TRBJ1-2; unclear D gene. The CDR3 here is CASSEAWLTGLYGYTF. CDR3 nucleotides: TGTGCCAGCAGTGAAGCTTGGCTCACTGGGCTCTATGGCTACACCTTC.